The clone carrying this TCR beta chain was picked up many times. Its antigen is as yet unknown. The entry originates in a study of identical twins. Whole-study results and caveats: Models predicted too little out-of-frame TCR alpha sharing in monozygotic twins.

MiXCR was run by TCRdb on the 5' RACE reads, yielding one entry per CDR3 protein. The data hold 200,000 to 300,000 distinct CDR3 sequences, with about 10% observed a single time. Material for sequencing was memory T cells sorted from blood. The clonotype comes from a man between 50 and 59 years old in good health.

This CDR3 reads CASSGGAYEQYF. The CDR3 coding sequence is TGTGCCAGCAGTGGCGGGGCCTACGAGCAGTACTTC. V gene TRBV6-5 combines with J gene TRBJ2-7, with D perhaps TRBD2 (6 bases). Germline CDR1 is MNHEY and CDR2 is SVGAGI. CDR3 length: 12 amino acids. V lost 5 bases, J lost 2 bases, and 7 bases lay in between.